A selection of T cell receptor beta chains follows, all from one sample in a study of regulatory T cells in long-lasting Graves disease. TCRdb fed the multiplex PCR reads into MiXCR, producing one record per CDR3 protein. Counted here are some 220,000 distinct CDR3 sequences, 15% to 20% occurring once; the ten biggest clones make up roughly 12%. The sample was also linked to a second study, of T cells in Graves' hyperthyroidism and ophthalmopathy.

The source material was peripheral blood mononuclear cells (PBMCs), sampled at new diagnosis, from a patient treated with antithyroid drugs. The receptors come from a woman younger than 45 with Graves disease. CDR3s include the opening cysteine and the closing phenylalanine or tryptophan. Each record gives: J gene, clone size, D gene, CDR3 length, V gene, CDR3 DNA, CDR3 protein. A D gene is named only where the DNA matches it firmly. Part of the rows lack a size; the others show once, few, many or a class for expanded clones.

>TRBJ1-2|many|.|13|TRBV6-2/TRBV6-3
TGTGCCAGCAGCGACGACAGCAACTATGGCTACACCTTC
CASSDDSNYGYTF
>TRBJ2-2|many|.|13|TRBV10-1
TGCGCCAGCAGTCTTCGTTCTACCGGGGAGCTGTTTTTT
CASSLRSTGELFF
>TRBJ2-5|many|TRBD1|15|TRBV7-7
TGTGCTAGCAGCTCGAGACAGGGGGCGCGGGAGACCCAGTACTTC
CASSSRQGARETQYF
>TRBJ2-7|once|.|13|TRBV28
TGTGCCAGCAGTTTCGGGTTTTTGAACGAGCAGTACTTC
CASSFGFLNEQYF
>TRBJ1-1|many|.|13|TRBV6-1
TGTGCCAGCAGTAGACGCGAAAACACTGAAGCTTTCTTT
CASSRRENTEAFF
>TRBJ2-3|many|.|15|TRBV12-3/TRBV12-4
TGTGCCAGCAGTTTATCGGGGAAAAGCACAGATACGCAGTATTTT
CASSLSGKSTDTQYF
>TRBJ1-5|many|.|15|TRBV7-6
TGTGCCAGCAGCCTGAACGCAGGGAGGGATCAGCCCCAGCATTTT
CASSLNAGRDQPQHF
>TRBJ1-5|many|.|12|TRBV5-6
TGTGCCAGCAGCTTGGAATCAGGGCCCCAGCATTTT
CASSLESGPQHF
>TRBJ2-1|many|TRBD2|17|TRBV19
TGTGCCAGTAGTCCGCGACTAGCGGGTGGCTCCTACAATGAGCAGTTCTTC
CASSPRLAGGSYNEQFF
>TRBJ2-2|.|.|14|TRBV2
TGTGCCAGCAGGACACAGGGGAACACCGGGGAGCTGTTTTTT
CASRTQGNTGELFF
>TRBJ1-5|many|.|13|TRBV2
TGTGCCAGCAGGTCCAGGGGCAATCAGCCCCAGCATTTT
CASRSRGNQPQHF
>TRBJ1-5|many|.|15|TRBV19
TGTGCCAGTAGTATAATCTCAGGGGGCAATCAGCCCCAGCATTTT
CASSIISGGNQPQHF
>TRBJ2-1|many|TRBD2|18|TRBV14
TGTGCCAGCAGCCAAGATAATAGCGGGGGCCGGGTAACCAATGAGCAGTTCTTC
CASSQDNSGGRVTNEQFF
>TRBJ2-5|.|.|12|TRBV29-1
TGCAGCGTTGAACAGGGGGGGAAGACCCAGTACTTC
CSVEQGGKTQYF
>TRBJ2-5|many|.|16|TRBV11-3
TGTGCCAGCAGCTTAAGGCCCCTGGGGGCTCGGGAGACCCAGTACTTC
CASSLRPLGARETQYF
>TRBJ2-3|few|TRBD2|20|TRBV15
TGTGCCACCAGCGTGATGGGACAGCTGACTAGCGGGGATACTACCGATACGCAGTATTTT
CATSVMGQLTSGDTTDTQYF
>TRBJ1-1|many|.|14|TRBV12-3/TRBV12-4
TGTGCCAGCAGCAACCAGGGGAAATCCGCTGAAGCTTTCTTT
CASSNQGKSAEAFF
>TRBJ2-7|.|TRBD2|18|TRBV20-1
TGCAGTGCTAGGGCTTCGGGCAGCGCCGGGACTAGGACCTACGAGCAGTACTTC
CSARASGSAGTRTYEQYF
>TRBJ1-2|many|.|15|TRBV7-9
TGTGCCAGCAGCCAGACCGCGGCGGGATCGTATGGCTACACCTTC
CASSQTAAGSYGYTF
>TRBJ1-1|many|.|13|TRBV19
TGTGCCAGTGGCTCCCCTTTGGTAACCGGTGCTTTCTTT
CASGSPLVTGAFF
>TRBJ2-7|many|TRBD1|14|TRBV12-3/TRBV12-4
TGTGCCAGCAGTTCCGGGACAGGGATGAACGAGCAGTACTTC
CASSSGTGMNEQYF
>TRBJ1-2|.|TRBD1|14|TRBV20-1
TGCAGTGCCGATGGGACAGGGGGCAACTATGGCTACACCTTC
CSADGTGGNYGYTF
>TRBJ2-5|many|.|14|TRBV12-3/TRBV12-4
TGTGCCAGCAGTTTAGGGAGCGAACGGGAGACCCAGTACTTC
CASSLGSERETQYF
>TRBJ2-2|few|.|12|TRBV6-4
TGTGCCAGCAGTGACTCGTCCGGGGAGCTGTTTTTT
CASSDSSGELFF
>TRBJ2-1|many|.|15|TRBV7-2
TGTGCCAGCAGCTTAGTGGTAGCGTCACCCAATGAGCAGTTCTTC
CASSLVVASPNEQFF
>TRBJ2-4|many|.|13|TRBV28
TGTGCCAGCGGGGAAGGGGCCAAAAACATTCAGTACTTC
CASGEGAKNIQYF
>TRBJ2-7|many|TRBD2|15|TRBV5-1
TGCGCCAGCAGTGCCGGGACTAGCGTCTCCTACGAGCAGTACTTC
CASSAGTSVSYEQYF
>TRBJ1-5|many|.|16|TRBV3-1
TGTGCCAGCAGCCTTGGTCCCCAGGAAAGTAATCAGCCCCAGCATTTT
CASSLGPQESNQPQHF
>TRBJ2-5|.|.|14|TRBV2
TGTGCCAGCTGCCGGGACACAACAAGGGAGACCCAGTACTTC
CASCRDTTRETQYF
>TRBJ2-5|few|TRBD2|15|TRBV6-1
TGTGCCAGCAGACGGACTAGCGGACCGCGGGAGACCCAGTACTTC
CASRRTSGPRETQYF
>TRBJ1-4|.|.|14|TRBV11-2
TGTGCCAGCAGCTGGAGACAGCTCAATGAAAAACTGTTTTTT
CASSWRQLNEKLFF
>TRBJ2-5|.|.|16|TRBV7-2
TGTGCCAGCAGCTCACTCGGACGGCGGACGAAAGAGACCCAGTACTTC
CASSSLGRRTKETQYF
>TRBJ2-5|.|.|12|TRBV28
TGTGCCAGTACGAGCTGGCAAGAGACCCAGTACTTC
CASTSWQETQYF
>TRBJ2-5|many|TRBD2|13|TRBV7-2
TGTGCCAGCAGTTTGGGGGGGACGGAGACCCAGTACTTC
CASSLGGTETQYF
>TRBJ2-7|many|.|15|TRBV10-3
TGTGCCATCAGCTCAGAGGGCAGGCTCTCCTACGAGCAGTACTTC
CAISSEGRLSYEQYF
>TRBJ1-1|many|TRBD1|14|TRBV7-9
TGTGCCAGCACCATACAGGGGGCGGGCACTGAAGCTTTCTTT
CASTIQGAGTEAFF
>TRBJ2-1|many|.|17|TRBV28
TGTGCCAGCAGTGATGTAGCGCGGGACTGGACCTACAATGAGCAGTTCTTC
CASSDVARDWTYNEQFF
>TRBJ1-5|many|.|13|TRBV30
TGTGCCTGGGGCCCTAATAGCAATCAGCCCCAGCATTTT
CAWGPNSNQPQHF
>TRBJ1-2|many|.|11|TRBV30
TGTGCCTGCTCCCGCCTCTATGGCTACACCTTC
CACSRLYGYTF
>TRBJ2-1|many|TRBD1|14|TRBV7-9
TGTGCCAGCAGCGGGACAGGAATTGACAATGAGCAGTTCTTC
CASSGTGIDNEQFF
>TRBJ1-1|many|.|15|TRBV10-3
TGTGCCATCAGTGAGTCTTTCTGGGGGAGCACTGAAGCTTTCTTT
CAISESFWGSTEAFF
>TRBJ2-7|few|TRBD1|12|TRBV6-1
TGTGCCAGCGCGCAGGGGGTCTACGAGCAGTACTTC
CASAQGVYEQYF
>TRBJ1-2|many|.|14|TRBV10-3
TGTGCCATCAGTGAGTCCCCGGGGGGTTATGGCTACACCTTC
CAISESPGGYGYTF
>TRBJ1-2|many|.|16|TRBV24-1
TGTGCCACCAGTGACCAGACTCCTAGTGACAACTATGGCTACACCTTC
CATSDQTPSDNYGYTF
>TRBJ1-1|many|TRBD1|16|TRBV9
TGTGCCAGCAGCGTGAGCCGGGACAGGGGGAACACTGAAGCTTTCTTT
CASSVSRDRGNTEAFF
>TRBJ1-2|many|.|13|TRBV27
TGTGCCAGCAGTTTGCAGGGGTCCTATGGCTACACCTTC
CASSLQGSYGYTF
>TRBJ1-1|many|TRBD1|16|TRBV5-1
TGCGCCAGCAGCTTGAGGACAGGGGGCCTGGACACTGAAGCTTTCTTT
CASSLRTGGLDTEAFF
>TRBJ2-5|many|.|15|TRBV12-3/TRBV12-4
TGTGCCAGCACTGCGGCGCTGGCGTACCAAGAGACCCAGTACTTC
CASTAALAYQETQYF
>TRBJ2-3|many|.|13|TRBV11-3
TGTGCCAGCAGCCTTATGCTAGCAGATACGCAGTATTTT
CASSLMLADTQYF
>TRBJ1-4|many|TRBD1|17|TRBV29-1
TGCAGCGTTGAAGATCGGGCAGGGGGTCCGGCAGGGGAAAAACTGTTTTTT
CSVEDRAGGPAGEKLFF
>TRBJ1-3|.|TRBD1|15|TRBV28
TGTGCCAGCAGTTTAAATGGACAGGGGTCCCACACCATATATTTT
CASSLNGQGSHTIYF
>TRBJ2-1|many|TRBD2|15|TRBV7-7
TGTGCTAGCAGCCCAAGGACTAGTTTGCTCCATGAGCAGTTCTTC
CASSPRTSLLHEQFF